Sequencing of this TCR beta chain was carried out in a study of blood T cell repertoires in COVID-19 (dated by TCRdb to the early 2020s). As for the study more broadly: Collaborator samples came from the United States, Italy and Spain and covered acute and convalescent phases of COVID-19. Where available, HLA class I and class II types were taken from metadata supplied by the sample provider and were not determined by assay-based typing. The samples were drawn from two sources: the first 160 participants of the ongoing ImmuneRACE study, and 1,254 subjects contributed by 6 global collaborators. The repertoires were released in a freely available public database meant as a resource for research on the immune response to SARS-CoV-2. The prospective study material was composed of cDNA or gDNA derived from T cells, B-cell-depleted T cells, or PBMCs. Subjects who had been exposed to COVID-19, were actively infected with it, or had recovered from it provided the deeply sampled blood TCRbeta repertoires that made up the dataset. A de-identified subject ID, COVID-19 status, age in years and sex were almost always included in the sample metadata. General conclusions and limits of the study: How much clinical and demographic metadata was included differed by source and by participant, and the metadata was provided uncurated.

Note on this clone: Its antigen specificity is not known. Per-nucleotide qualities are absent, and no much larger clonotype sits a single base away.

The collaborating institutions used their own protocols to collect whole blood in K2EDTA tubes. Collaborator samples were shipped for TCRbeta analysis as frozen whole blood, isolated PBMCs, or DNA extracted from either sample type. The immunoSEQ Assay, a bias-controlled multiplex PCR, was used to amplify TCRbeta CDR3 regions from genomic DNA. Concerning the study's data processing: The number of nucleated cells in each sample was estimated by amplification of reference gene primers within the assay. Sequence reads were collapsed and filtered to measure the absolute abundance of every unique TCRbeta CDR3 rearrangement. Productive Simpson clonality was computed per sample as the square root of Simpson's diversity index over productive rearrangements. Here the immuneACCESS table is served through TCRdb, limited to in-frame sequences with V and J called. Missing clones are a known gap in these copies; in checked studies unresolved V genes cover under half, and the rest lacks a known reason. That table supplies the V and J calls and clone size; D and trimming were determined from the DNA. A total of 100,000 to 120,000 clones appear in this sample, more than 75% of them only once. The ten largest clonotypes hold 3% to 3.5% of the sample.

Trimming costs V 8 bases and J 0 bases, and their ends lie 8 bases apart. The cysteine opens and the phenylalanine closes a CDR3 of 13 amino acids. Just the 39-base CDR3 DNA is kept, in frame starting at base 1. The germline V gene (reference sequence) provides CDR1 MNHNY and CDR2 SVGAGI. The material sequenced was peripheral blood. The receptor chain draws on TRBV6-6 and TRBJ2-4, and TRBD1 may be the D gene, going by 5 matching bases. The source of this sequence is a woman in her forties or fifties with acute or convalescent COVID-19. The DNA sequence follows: TGTGCCAGCTTCGACAGAGCCAAAAACATTCAGTACTTC. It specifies CASFDRAKNIQYF.